The 25 T cell receptor beta chains presented below share a single source sample, sequenced in a study of monozygotic twins with inflammatory bowel disease (dated by TCRdb to the late 2010s). Library preparation employed 5' RACE. Data came from an Illumina HiSeq 2500. TCRdb reprocessed the reads, and each CDR3 protein sequence is entered once, without DNA. The sample's own table lists roughly 120,000 distinct CDR3 sequences. 12% of the sample belongs to the ten largest clones. Sequenced input: blood. These receptors all come from a human donor with ulcerative colitis or Crohn's disease, or a healthy co-twin of an affected twin (not recorded which).

The gene calls are TRBV20-1 and TRBJ2-1; there is no DNA to check the TCRdb D call of TRBD2. Germline V lookup: CDR1 DFQATT, CDR2 SNEGSKA (reference sequence). This CDR3 region has 14 residues. This chain's CDR3 is CSASGLAGVGEQFF.

V and J are TRBV7-3 and TRBJ2-5. The CDR3 is made up of 13 amino acids. Germline loops: CDR1 SGHTA, CDR2 FQGTGA. This chain's CDR3 is CASSLRSPETQYF.

V usage is TRBV20-1 and J usage is TRBJ2-1; without DNA, the TCRdb call of TRBD2 cannot be checked. Looked up from germline, CDR1 is DFQATT and CDR2 is SNEGSKA (reference sequence). This CDR3 has 17 amino acids. The CDR3 loop is CSAPGTSGRAENNEQFF.

The chain recombines TRBV5-1 with TRBJ2-7; TCRdb's D gene call, TRBD1, goes unchecked for lack of DNA. There are 14 residues in the CDR3. Per germline, CDR1 SGHRS and CDR2 YFSETQ. CDR3 region: CASSYHRDTDEQYF.

The chain recombines TRBV20-1 with TRBJ2-3; TCRdb reports TRBD2, a call that lacks DNA to check it against. The CDR3 spans 14 residues. Germline-derived CDR1 and CDR2 are DFQATT and SNEGSKA (reference sequence). This chain's CDR3 is CSARVSGGQDTQYF.

The chain couples TRBV5-1 to TRBJ1-4; TCRdb lists TRBD1, though no DNA is available to test this call. This CDR3 is built from 18 residues. Germline CDR1 reads SGHRS; CDR2 reads YFSETQ. Here the CDR3 reads CASSLGQSGTPVEEKLFF.

V and J are TRBV9 and TRBJ1-2; TCRdb indicates TRBD1, and absent DNA this call remains unverified. Per the germline V gene, CDR1 is SGDLS and CDR2 is YYNGEE. The CDR3 covers 15 residues. The CDR3: CASSTNRGLDYGYTF.

V and J are TRBV4-3 and TRBJ2-1; with no DNA, the TCRdb D assignment of TRBD2 cannot be verified. This CDR3 region has 20 residues. Per germline, CDR1 LGHNA and CDR2 YSLEER. The CDR3 loop is CASSPEGITSGRTSYNEQFF.

V gene TRBV15 combines with J gene TRBJ2-7. This CDR3 comprises 18 residues. Germline V CDR1 and CDR2: LNHNV, YYDKDF (reference sequence). CDR3 in amino acids: CATSRDFAGGRGSYEQYF.

This chain joins TRBV15 and TRBJ2-1. The CDR3 is made up of 12 amino acids. The germline CDR1 and CDR2 sequences are LNHNV and YYDKDF (reference sequence). CDR3 region: CATSRDFGEQFF.

This chain joins TRBV6-4 and TRBJ2-1; TCRdb's D call, TRBD1, is unchecked because there is no DNA. The CDR3 has 14 residues. CDR1 MRHNA and CDR2 SNTAGT come from the germline V gene. This CDR3 reads CASSGGTGGNEQFF.

The rearrangement links TRBV15 to TRBJ1-1; TCRdb's D call of TRBD1 is untestable without DNA. CDR1 and CDR2 (germline): LNHNV, YYDKDF (reference sequence). This CDR3 has 15 residues. The CDR3 protein is CATRPWDRALTEAFF.

J is TRBJ2-1 and V is TRBV11-3; TCRdb proposes TRBD2, but this gene call is untestable without DNA. The CDR3 has 15 residues. Germline V lookup: CDR1 SGHNT, CDR2 YENEEA. The CDR3 sequence is CASATSGRGYNEQFF.

This chain connects TRBV19 to TRBJ2-5; the TRBD2 assignment by TCRdb is unverifiable without DNA. The CDR3 contains 13 residues. Germline values: CDR1 LNHDA, CDR2 SQIVND (reference sequence). The CDR3 is CAAAPGRQETQYF.

The rearrangement uses TRBV28 and TRBJ2-3; no DNA is available, so the TRBD2 call from TCRdb remains unchecked. The CDR3 loop spans 14 amino acids. Germline V gene data show CDR1 as MDHEN and CDR2 as SYDVKM. The CDR3 here is CASNLAGGADTQYF.

The chain is built from TRBV12-3 or TRBV12-4 and TRBJ2-7; TCRdb outputs TRBD1, but without DNA this stays unchecked. The length of the CDR3 is 15 residues. CDR3 sequence: CASSLTGKWGREQYF.

The chain is built from TRBV12-3 or TRBV12-4 and TRBJ2-1; TCRdb's assignment of TRBD2 cannot be checked, as there is no DNA. This CDR3 contains 16 residues. The CDR3 loop is CASSFPAGGLYNEQFF.

V is TRBV7-2 and J is TRBJ1-5. This CDR3 is built from 13 residues. Looked up from germline, CDR1 is SGHTA and CDR2 is FQGNSA. CDR3 in amino acids: CASSQSGNQPQHF.

This chain connects TRBV18 to TRBJ2-2; without DNA, the TCRdb call of TRBD2 cannot be checked. CDR1 and CDR2 from the germline V gene are KGHSH and LQKENI. The length of the CDR3 is 15 residues. This CDR3 reads CASSSTSGEAGELFF.

This rearrangement joins TRBV11-1 to TRBJ2-1; no DNA is available, so the TRBD2 call from TCRdb remains unchecked. Germline CDR1 SGHAT, CDR2 FQDESV (reference sequence). This CDR3 has 15 residues. The CDR3 sequence: CASSSGTSGSNEQFF.

This chain uses TRBV20-1 with TRBJ2-1; TCRdb's assignment of TRBD1 cannot be checked, as there is no DNA. This CDR3 is 12 amino acids long. In germline, CDR1 is DFQATT, CDR2 SNEGSKA (reference sequence). This CDR3 reads CSGGEAYNEQFF.

The chain couples TRBV7-3 to TRBJ2-1; the D call from TCRdb, TRBD1, cannot be confirmed without DNA. The CDR3 has 16 residues. Germline lookup yields CDR1 SGHTA and CDR2 FQGTGA. The CDR3 is CASSEGTGGDYLEQFF. The full variable domain, its missing parts supplied by reference TRBV7-3 and TRBJ2-1, is GAGVSQTPSNKVTEKGKYVELRCDPISGHTALYWYRQSLGQGPEFLIYFQGTGAADDSGLPNDRFFAVRPEGSVSTLKIQRTERGDSAVYLCASSEGTGGDYLEQFFGPGTRLTVL.

The genes are TRBV9 and TRBJ2-7. The CDR3 runs to 13 residues. Germline values: CDR1 SGDLS, CDR2 YYNGEE. This CDR3 reads CASSVGGEGVQYF.

The rearrangement uses TRBV20-1 and TRBJ1-4; the TRBD1 assignment by TCRdb is unverifiable without DNA. CDR3 size: 13 residues. Germline CDR1 DFQATT, CDR2 SNEGSKA (reference sequence). CDR3 loop: CSARLQGFEKLFF.

The rearrangement links TRBV5-6 to TRBJ2-1; the D gene TCRdb calls, TRBD1, cannot be checked with no DNA. The CDR3 is 15 residues long. Germline assignment: CDR1 SGHDT and CDR2 YYEEEE. The CDR3 here is CASSLVGTGDNEQFF.